The 10 T cell receptor beta chains below come from one sample, sequenced in a study of graft-versus-host responses after intestinal transplantation. These TCRs are of unknown antigen specificity. Data came from immunoSEQ multiplex PCR; TCRdb stores just in-frame clones and leaves some out. This sample has tens of thousands of clones; about 94% occur once, and the top ten carry more than 0.15%. Sequenced material: unstimulated CD4+ T cells sorted from spleen or lymph node cells, taken before transplant. All receptors come from a human donor who was the organ donor for an intestinal transplant.

The rearrangement uses TRBV2 and TRBJ2-2; tentative D call: TRBD1 (6 bases). CDR3 length equals 14 residues. CDR1 and CDR2 from the germline V gene are SNHLY and FYNNEI. The ends were cut back, 6 bases at V and 4 bases at J, with 12 bases in the middle. The CDR3 DNA sequence: TGTGCCAGCAGAGACAGGTTTGGCACCGGGGAGCTGTTTTTT. Encoded protein: CASRDRFGTGELFF.

Only a few counts were recorded for this clone. The chain links TRBV7-2 to TRBJ1-5; TRBD1 is a possible D gene (5 bases). From germline, CDR1 is SGHTA and CDR2 FQGNSA. The germline V and J ends were trimmed by 5 bases and 5 bases, with 16 bases remaining between them. The CDR3 totals 15 residues. The CDR3: CASSPRGGWDQPQHF. CDR3 sequence (DNA): TGTGCCAGCAGCCCACGGGGCGGGTGGGATCAGCCCCAGCATTTT. Supplemented by reference TRBV7-2 and TRBJ1-5, the full variable domain reads GAGVSQSPSNKVTEKGKDVELRCDPISGHTALYWYRQSLGQGLEFLIYFQGNSAPDKSGLPSDRFSAERTGGSVSTLTIQRTQQEDSAVYLCASSPRGGWDQPQHFGDGTRLSIL.

V gene TRBV30 combines with J gene TRBJ1-6; 11 bases line up with TRBD1. Per germline, CDR1 GTSNPN and CDR2 SVGIG (reference sequence). The CDR3 has 15 amino acids. The V segment lost 5 bases and the J segment 4 bases; nucleotides outside the gene matches: 4. The CDR3: CAWGTGGYYNSPLHF. The CDR3 coding sequence is TGTGCCTGGGGGACAGGGGGTTATTATAATTCACCCCTCCACTTT.

This chain's CDR3 is CASSLNSNTEAFF. The CDR3 DNA reads as TGTGCCAGCAGCTTAAACAGTAACACTGAAGCTTTCTTT. The chain recombines TRBV7-3 with TRBJ1-1; D gene uncertain. Germline CDR1 SGHTA, CDR2 FQGTGA. Trimming removed 1 base at V and 2 bases at J, with 5 bases between. The length of the CDR3 is 13 residues. The whole variable domain, remainder taken from reference TRBV7-3 and TRBJ1-1, is GAGVSQTPSNKVTEKGKYVELRCDPISGHTALYWYRQSLGQGPEFLIYFQGTGAADDSGLPNDRFFAVRPEGSVSTLKIQRTERGDSAVYLCASSLNSNTEAFFGQGTRLTVV.

V usage is TRBV30 and J usage is TRBJ2-7; 9 bases line up with TRBD2. V shed 0 bases, J shed 7 bases, and the junction held 7 bases outside the gene matches. The germline V gene encodes CDR1 GTSNPN and CDR2 SVGIG (reference sequence). This CDR3 comprises 14 residues. The CDR3 DNA reads TGTGCCTGGAGTGTAGGCGGGGGGGCCCAAGAGCAGTACTTC. It encodes CAWSVGGGAQEQYF.

This clone occurred once. The V call is TRBV9, the J call TRBJ2-1; possibly TRBD1 for D (5 bases). Germline V gene data show CDR1 as SGDLS and CDR2 as YYNGEE. The length of the CDR3 is 13 residues. Trimming removed 3 bases at V and 6 bases at J, with 10 bases between. Here the CDR3 reads CASSGLQGNEQFF. As DNA, the CDR3 is TGTGCCAGCAGCGGCCTCCAGGGCAATGAGCAGTTCTTC.

The chain links TRBV19 to TRBJ1-6, with unresolved D. Trimming took off 8 bases at V and 10 bases at J, with 12 bases between the two ends. Germline lookup yields CDR1 LNHDA and CDR2 SQIVND (reference sequence). This CDR3 is 12 amino acids long. CDR3 loop: CASRWRESPLHF. The CDR3 nucleotides are TGTGCCAGTCGTTGGAGGGAGTCACCCCTCCACTTT.

The genes are TRBV5-4 and TRBJ2-3; the D gene could be TRBD1 or TRBD2 (6 bases each). Germline V lookup: CDR1 SGHNT, CDR2 YYREEE (reference sequence). The CDR3 covers 17 residues. V gave up 0 bases and J gave up 0 bases, with 14 bases separating them. CDR3: CASSLGGRGASTDTQYF. Written as DNA, the CDR3 is TGTGCCAGCAGCTTGGGGGGGCGGGGAGCTAGCACAGATACGCAGTATTTT.

The J gene is TRBJ2-7, the V gene TRBV12-5, with D perhaps matching TRBD2 (5 bases). Germline assignment: CDR1 LGHNT and CDR2 FRNRAP. The V end was cut by 0 bases, the J end by 5 bases, with 14 bases between. The CDR3 extends over 15 amino acids. In DNA form, the CDR3 reads TGTGCTAGTGGTTTGGTACCCCTAGCAACCCACGAGCAGTACTTC. Its protein product is CASGLVPLATHEQYF.

The chain employs TRBV29-1 and TRBJ1-2, with D unclear. V was trimmed by 0 bases and J by 4 bases, leaving 21 bases between them. The CDR3 runs 17 residues. CDR1 and CDR2 (germline): SQVTM, ANQGSEA. CDR3 loop: CSVEDPLTGRVGYGYTF. The CDR3 nucleotides read TGCAGCGTTGAAGACCCCCTCACGGGCCGGGTTGGCTATGGCTACACCTTC. Looking up the rest from reference TRBV29-1 and TRBJ1-2 gives the full variable domain: SAVISQKPSRDICQRGTSLTIQCQVDSQVTMMFWYRQQPGQSLTLIATANQGSEATYESGFVIDKFPISRPNLTFSTLTVSNMSPEDSSIYLCSVEDPLTGRVGYGYTFGSGTRLTVV.